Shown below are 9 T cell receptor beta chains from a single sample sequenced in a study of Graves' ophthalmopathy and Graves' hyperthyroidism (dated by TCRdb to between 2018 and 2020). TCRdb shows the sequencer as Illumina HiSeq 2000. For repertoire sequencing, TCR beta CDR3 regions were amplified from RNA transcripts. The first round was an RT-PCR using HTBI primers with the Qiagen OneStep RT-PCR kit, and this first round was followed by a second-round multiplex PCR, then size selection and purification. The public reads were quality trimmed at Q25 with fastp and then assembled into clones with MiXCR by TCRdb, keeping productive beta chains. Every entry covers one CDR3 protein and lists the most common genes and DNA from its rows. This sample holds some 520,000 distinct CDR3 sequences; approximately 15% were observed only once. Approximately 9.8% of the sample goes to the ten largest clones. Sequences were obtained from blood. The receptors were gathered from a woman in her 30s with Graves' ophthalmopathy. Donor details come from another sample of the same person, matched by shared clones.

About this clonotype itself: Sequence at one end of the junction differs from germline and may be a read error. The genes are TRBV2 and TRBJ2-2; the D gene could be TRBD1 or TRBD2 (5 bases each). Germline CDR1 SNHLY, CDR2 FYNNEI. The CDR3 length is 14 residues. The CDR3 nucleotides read TGTGCCAGCAGCGCACAGGAGAACACCGGGGAGCTGTGTTTT. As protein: CASSAQENTGELCF. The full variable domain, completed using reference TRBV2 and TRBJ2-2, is EPEVTQTPSHQVTQMGQEVILRCVPISNHLYFYWYRQILGQKVEFLVSFYNNEISEKSEIFDDQFSVERPDGSNFTLKIRSTKLEDSAMYFCASSAQENTGELCFGEGSRLTVL.

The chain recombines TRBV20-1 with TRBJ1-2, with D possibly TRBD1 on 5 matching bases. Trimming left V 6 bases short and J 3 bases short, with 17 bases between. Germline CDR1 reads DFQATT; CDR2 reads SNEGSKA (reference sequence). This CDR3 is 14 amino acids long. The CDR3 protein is CSAGRLGVDYGYTF. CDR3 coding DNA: TGCAGTGCGGGGAGGCTAGGGGTCGACTATGGCTACACCTTC.

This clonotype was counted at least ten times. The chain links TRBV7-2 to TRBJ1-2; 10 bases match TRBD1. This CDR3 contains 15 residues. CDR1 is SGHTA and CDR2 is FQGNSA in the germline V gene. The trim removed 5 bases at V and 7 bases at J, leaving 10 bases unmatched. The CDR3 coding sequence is TGTGCCAGCAGCCCAAGGGGACAGGGGCGAGGTGGCTACACCTTC. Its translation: CASSPRGQGRGGYTF. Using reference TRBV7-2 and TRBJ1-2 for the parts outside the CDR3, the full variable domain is GAGVSQSPSNKVTEKGKDVELRCDPISGHTALYWYRQSLGQGLEFLIYFQGNSAPDKSGLPSDRFSAERTGGSVSTLTIQRTQQEDSAVYLCASSPRGQGRGGYTFGSGTRLTVV.

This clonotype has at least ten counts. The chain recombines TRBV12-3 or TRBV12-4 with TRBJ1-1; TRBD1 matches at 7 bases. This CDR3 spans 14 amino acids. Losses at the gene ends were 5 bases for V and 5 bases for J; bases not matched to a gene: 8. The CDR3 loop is CASSPLTGSTEAFF. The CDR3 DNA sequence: TGTGCCAGCAGTCCACTGACAGGGAGTACTGAAGCTTTCTTT.

The DNA of the CDR3 is TGTGCCAGCAACCCCCAACTAGGGTACGGGGAGCTGTTTTTT. It yields the protein CASNPQLGYGELFF. The rearrangement joins TRBV6-2 or TRBV6-3 to TRBJ2-2; tentatively, D is TRBD2 (5 bases). CDR1 and CDR2 (germline): MNHEY, SVGEGT. Trimming shortened V by 7 bases and J by 7 bases, and 16 bases separated the two germline ends. There are 14 residues in the CDR3.

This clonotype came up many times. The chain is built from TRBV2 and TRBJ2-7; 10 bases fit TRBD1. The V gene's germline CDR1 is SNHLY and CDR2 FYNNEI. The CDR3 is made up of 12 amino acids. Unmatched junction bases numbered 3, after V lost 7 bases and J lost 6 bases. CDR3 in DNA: TGTGCCAGCACTGGGACAGGGGTCGAGCAGTACTTC. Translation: CASTGTGVEQYF.

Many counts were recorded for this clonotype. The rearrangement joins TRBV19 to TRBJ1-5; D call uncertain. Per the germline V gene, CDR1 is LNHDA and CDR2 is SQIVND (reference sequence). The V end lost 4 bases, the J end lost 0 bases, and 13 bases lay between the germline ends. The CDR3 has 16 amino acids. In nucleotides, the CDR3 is TGTGCCAGTAGTACGTCAGTTTTACGTAGCAATCAGCCCCAGCATTTT. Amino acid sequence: CASSTSVLRSNQPQHF.

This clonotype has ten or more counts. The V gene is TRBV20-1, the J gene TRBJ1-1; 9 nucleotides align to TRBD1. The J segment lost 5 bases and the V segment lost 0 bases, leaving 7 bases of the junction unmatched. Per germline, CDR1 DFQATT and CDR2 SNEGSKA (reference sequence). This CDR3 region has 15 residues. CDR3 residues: CSARDGGQGETEAFF. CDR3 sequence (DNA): TGCAGTGCTAGAGATGGGGGACAGGGCGAGACTGAAGCTTTCTTT.

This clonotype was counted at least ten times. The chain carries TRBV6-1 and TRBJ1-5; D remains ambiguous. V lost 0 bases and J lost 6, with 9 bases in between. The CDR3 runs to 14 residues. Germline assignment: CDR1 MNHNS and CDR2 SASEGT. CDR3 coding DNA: TGTGCCAGCAGTGAAGCACCGATAGCTCAGCCCCAGCATTTT. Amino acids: CASSEAPIAQPQHF.